Listed below are T cell receptor beta chains from one sample, sequenced in a study of T-cell memory formation after mild COVID-19. From the 5' RACE reads, TCRdb called clonotypes with MiXCR, one entry per CDR3 protein. Of approximately 410,000 distinct CDR3 sequences in the sample, around 22% are singletons; the top ten hold about an eighth. The specimen was PBMCs or a T cell subset sorted from them (not recorded which). These receptors originate from an adult woman who had mild COVID-19 (a few samples of this study predate the infection). Cell type and time point are not known. Both conserved end residues are part of each CDR3. D genes are given only for firm matches. The size field is filled for only some rows; it gives once, few, many or a size class.

>few|TRBV5-1|TRBJ2-7|TRBD1
CASSSKDRVPDEQYF
TGCGCCAGCAGCTCGAAGGACAGGGTTCCCGACGAGCAGTACTTC
>NA|TRBV20-1|TRBJ1-3|NA
CSAYGEPGNTIYF
TGCAGTGCCTACGGGGAACCCGGAAACACCATATATTTT
>NA|TRBV3-1|TRBJ2-5|NA
CASSQVWARSETQYF
TGTGCCAGCAGCCAAGTTTGGGCTAGATCGGAGACCCAGTACTTC
>NA|TRBV10-3|TRBJ1-1|NA
CVIPTGAGGTEAFF
TGTGTCATCCCGACGGGGGCTGGGGGCACTGAAGCTTTCTTT
>few|TRBV12-3/TRBV12-4|TRBJ2-5|NA
CASRTGTLQETQYF
TGTGCCAGCAGGACCGGGACGTTACAAGAGACCCAGTACTTC
>few|TRBV12-3/TRBV12-4|TRBJ2-3|NA
CASSFPSPQKDTQYF
TGTGCCAGCAGTTTCCCCAGCCCCCAAAAAGATACGCAGTATTTT
>NA|TRBV5-1|TRBJ1-1|NA
CASSNQGGLGTEAFF
TGCGCCAGCAGCAATCAGGGCGGGTTAGGCACTGAAGCTTTCTTT
>many|TRBV3-1|TRBJ2-7|NA
CASSQEPPYEQYF
TGTGCCAGCAGCCAAGAACCCCCCTACGAGCAGTACTTC
>NA|TRBV7-2|TRBJ2-3|NA
CASRKGSTDTQYF
TGTGCCAGCCGAAAAGGGAGCACAGATACGCAGTATTTT
>NA|TRBV15|TRBJ1-5|NA
CATSREQGPQPQHF
TGTGCCACCAGCAGAGAGCAGGGGCCTCAGCCCCAGCATTTT
>NA|TRBV4-2|TRBJ2-7|NA
CASSEGGWPGEQYF
TGTGCCAGCAGCGAAGGGGGTTGGCCTGGCGAGCAGTACTTC
>NA|TRBV29-1|TRBJ1-1|TRBD1
CSVEFFLGTDTEAFF
TGCAGCGTTGAATTTTTCCTCGGGACAGACACTGAAGCTTTCTTT
>few|TRBV9|TRBJ2-3|NA
CASAEGGPDTQYF
TGTGCCAGCGCTGAAGGAGGCCCAGATACGCAGTATTTT
>few|TRBV12-3/TRBV12-4|TRBJ1-2|NA
CASSLLQERISGYTF
TGTGCCAGCAGTTTACTCCAGGAAAGGATTTCTGGCTACACCTTC
>NA|TRBV7-7|TRBJ2-1|NA
CASSEEGAYNEQFF
TGTGCTAGCAGCGAGGAGGGGGCCTACAATGAGCAGTTCTTC
>NA|TRBV7-2|TRBJ2-3|NA
CASSSEGFTDTQYF
TGTGCCAGCAGCTCCGAGGGGTTCACAGATACGCAGTATTTT
>many|TRBV12-3/TRBV12-4|TRBJ2-7|TRBD2
CASRLAGGYEQYF
TGTGCCAGCCGACTAGCGGGGGGTTACGAGCAGTACTTC
>few|TRBV27|TRBJ1-1|NA
CASSLDRRGTEAFF
TGTGCCAGCAGTTTAGACAGGCGGGGGACTGAAGCTTTCTTT
>few|TRBV20-1|TRBJ1-2|NA
CSARVYDRLYGYTF
TGCAGTGCTAGAGTTTACGACAGGCTCTATGGCTACACCTTC
>few|TRBV7-8|TRBJ2-1|NA
CASSSGALGHNEQFF
TGTGCCAGCAGCTCCGGGGCGTTGGGGCACAATGAGCAGTTCTTC
>NA|TRBV5-1|TRBJ1-6|NA
CASRPDEGSPLHF
TGCGCCAGCAGACCCGACGAGGGATCACCCCTCCACTTT
>NA|TRBV20-1|TRBJ1-5|NA
CSARGPSNQPQHF
TGCAGTGCTAGAGGGCCTAGCAATCAGCCCCAGCATTTT
>NA|TRBV7-8|TRBJ1-2|NA
CASSRDNQYGYTF
TGTGCCAGCAGCCGGGACAATCAGTATGGCTACACCTTC
>NA|TRBV15|TRBJ2-7|TRBD1
CATSRTDRGGDEQYF
TGTGCCACCAGCAGAACGGACAGGGGAGGCGACGAGCAGTACTTC
>NA|TRBV14|TRBJ2-2|NA
CASSQDGTVRHTGELFF
TGTGCCAGCAGCCAAGATGGGACGGTGAGGCACACCGGGGAGCTGTTTTTT
>NA|TRBV29-1|TRBJ2-1|TRBD1
CSVESGQGVINEQFF
TGCAGCGTTGAGTCAGGGCAGGGGGTAATTAATGAGCAGTTCTTC
>NA|TRBV7-2|TRBJ1-2|NA
CASSPAKDGYGYTF
TGTGCCAGCAGCCCCGCGAAGGACGGCTATGGCTACACCTTC
>few|TRBV5-1|TRBJ2-2|TRBD1
CASSGGQGIGELFF
TGCGCCAGCAGCGGGGGACAGGGGATCGGGGAGCTGTTTTTT
>few|TRBV5-1|TRBJ2-7|TRBD2
CASSLEALAGGSYEQYF
TGCGCCAGCAGCTTGGAAGCGCTAGCGGGAGGGTCCTACGAGCAGTACTTC
>NA|TRBV24-1|TRBJ1-5|NA
CATSDPGSNQPQHF
TGTGCCACCAGTGACCCAGGGAGCAATCAGCCCCAGCATTTT
>NA|TRBV20-1|TRBJ2-7|NA
CSAPTGHRSSYEQYF
TGCAGTGCACCGACAGGTCACCGTAGCTCCTACGAGCAGTACTTC
>few|TRBV29-1|TRBJ2-1|NA
CSVEGNNEQFF
TGCAGCGTGGAGGGAAACAATGAGCAGTTCTTC
>NA|TRBV5-1|TRBJ2-1|TRBD1
CASSTGQDNEQFF
TGCGCCAGCAGCACGGGACAGGACAATGAGCAGTTCTTC
>NA|TRBV5-1|TRBJ2-7|NA
CASAGSALDYEQYF
TGCGCCAGCGCGGGGTCGGCTTTAGACTACGAGCAGTACTTC
>NA|TRBV4-1|TRBJ2-1|NA
CASSHRTGNEQFF
TGCGCCAGCAGCCACCGGACGGGCAATGAGCAGTTCTTC
>few|TRBV5-1|TRBJ1-2|TRBD1
CASSVGQGPYGYTF
TGCGCCAGCAGCGTCGGACAGGGGCCCTATGGCTACACCTTC
>NA|TRBV13|TRBJ1-5|NA
CASSPSQGKPQHF
TGTGCCAGCAGCCCCTCACAAGGAAAGCCCCAGCATTTT
>NA|TRBV13|TRBJ2-3|TRBD2
CASSSASGRRDTQYF
TGTGCCAGCAGCTCCGCTAGCGGGAGACGAGATACGCAGTATTTT
>NA|TRBV9|TRBJ2-1|TRBD2
CASSAALTASGSLYNEQFF
TGTGCCAGCAGCGCCGCCCTGACCGCTAGCGGTTCGCTCTACAATGAGCAGTTCTTC
>NA|TRBV7-8|TRBJ2-1|NA
CASSPPGPLRDEQFF
TGTGCCAGCAGCCCACCCGGTCCTCTTAGGGATGAGCAGTTCTTC
>NA|TRBV2|TRBJ2-3|NA
CASRRTMFQDTQYF
TGTGCCAGCAGGAGGACTATGTTTCAAGATACGCAGTATTTT
>few|TRBV5-1|TRBJ2-3|TRBD2
CASSNRTSRTDTQYF
TGCGCCAGCAGCAACCGGACTAGCCGCACAGATACGCAGTATTTT
>NA|TRBV12-3/TRBV12-4|TRBJ2-2|NA
CASSLEGNTGELFF
TGTGCCAGCAGTTTGGAGGGGAACACCGGGGAGCTGTTTTTT
>NA|TRBV20-1|TRBJ2-3|NA
CSAYWGDTQYF
TGCAGTGCTTATTGGGGGGATACGCAGTATTTT
>NA|TRBV19|TRBJ2-7|TRBD2
CASSIGTSAYEQYF
TGTGCCAGTAGTATTGGGACTAGCGCTTACGAGCAGTACTTC
>NA|TRBV12-3/TRBV12-4|TRBJ2-2|NA
CASSPLGELFF
TGTGCCAGCAGTCCCCTTGGGGAGCTGTTTTTT
>NA|TRBV9|TRBJ2-7|NA
CASSGDNYEQYF
TGTGCCAGCAGTGGGGATAACTACGAGCAGTACTTC
>few|TRBV12-3/TRBV12-4|TRBJ1-1|TRBD1
CASSPRDGQGRTEAFF
TGTGCCAGCAGTCCCCGAGACGGACAGGGTCGGACTGAAGCTTTCTTT
>NA|TRBV6-5|TRBJ1-3|TRBD1
CASSYSPGGGNTIYF
TGTGCCAGCAGTTACTCGCCAGGGGGTGGAAACACCATATATTTT
>NA|TRBV5-1|TRBJ2-5|TRBD1
CASSLGDRGNQETQYF
TGCGCCAGCAGCTTGGGGGACAGGGGAAACCAAGAGACCCAGTACTTC
>NA|TRBV15|TRBJ2-3|NA
CATSRYSEEDTQYF
TGTGCCACCAGCAGGTACTCCGAGGAGGATACGCAGTATTTT
>NA|TRBV5-1|TRBJ1-1|TRBD1
CASSPRDRGRGTEAFF
TGCGCCAGCAGCCCTAGGGACAGGGGGAGGGGTACTGAAGCTTTCTTT
>few|TRBV6-6|TRBJ2-5|NA
CASSYSAQGGETQYF
TGTGCCAGCAGTTACTCAGCTCAGGGCGGCGAGACCCAGTACTTC